This TCR beta chain comes out of a study of glioma-infiltrating T cells after dendritic cell vaccination. As for the study in general: Autologous tumor lysate-pulsed dendritic cell vaccination was given between the early 2000s and the early 2010s. Monocyte-derived dendritic cells, cultured 7 to 8 days with IL-4 and GM-CSF, were pulsed with autologous tumor lysate.

This clone was counted a few times. Its matching antigen is unknown. Points from the study as a whole: Few patients contributed both blood and tumor specimens.

Measured with immunoSEQ multiplex PCR; TCRdb has only the in-frame clones, and not every one. The data contain around 90,000 clones, roughly three quarters of them singletons. The V gene's germline CDR1 is SGHTA and CDR2 FQGNSA. The V and J ends lost 1 base and 8 bases respectively, with 4 bases between them. The CDR3 runs 11 residues. This chain links TRBV7-2 with TRBJ2-3; D unclear. The sample was blood, taken before dendritic cell vaccination. This TCR was sampled from a human donor with glioblastoma. The CDR3 sequence is CASSLGGTQYF. DNA of the CDR3: TGTGCCAGCAGCTTAGGAGGTACGCAGTATTTT.